One and the same sample provided the 27 T cell receptor beta chains below, sequenced in a study of T cells in Graves' hyperthyroidism and ophthalmopathy. Amplification of TCR beta CDR3 regions used RNA as the template. TCR CDR3 regions were first amplified by RT-PCR with HTBI primers. TCRdb re-derived calls from the multiplex PCR reads in MiXCR, one entry per CDR3 protein. The table lists 550,000 to 600,000 distinct CDR3 sequences, 46% of them singletons. The specimen was peripheral blood or thyroid tissue (not recorded which). Receptors were obtained from an adult woman with Graves' disease, either hyperthyroidism or ophthalmopathy (not recorded which).

To note about this clonotype: This may come from a read error, since a much larger clone is one base off. The CDR3 nucleotides are TGTGCCAGCAGCTTGCTAGGGGCGAATGAAAAACTGCTTTTT. This translates into CASSLLGANEKLLF. The chain is built from TRBV7-2 and TRBJ1-4; perhaps TRBD1 as D (5 bases). CDR1 is SGHTA, CDR2 FQGNSA, per germline. CDR3 length: 14 amino acids.

The V gene is TRBV7-3, the J gene TRBJ2-1; D gene uncertain. Germline lookup yields CDR1 SGHTA and CDR2 FQGTGA. The V end was cut by 4 bases, the J end by 0 bases, with 10 bases between. The CDR3 totals 15 residues. The CDR3 DNA reads as TGTGCCAGCAGCTCAACTGTAAGCTCCTACAATGAGCAGTTCTTC. It translates to CASSSTVSSYNEQFF. Looking up the rest from reference TRBV7-3 and TRBJ2-1 gives the full variable domain: GAGVSQTPSNKVTEKGKYVELRCDPISGHTALYWYRQSLGQGPEFLIYFQGTGAADDSGLPNDRFFAVRPEGSVSTLKIQRTERGDSAVYLCASSSTVSSYNEQFFGPGTRLTVL.

A remark on this clonotype: A much larger clone differs from this one at a single base, so this may be a read error. This chain uses TRBV7-2 with TRBJ1-5; D remains ambiguous. Looked up from germline, CDR1 is SGHTA and CDR2 is FQGNSA. The CDR3 runs 12 residues. The V end lost 3 bases, the J end lost 5 bases, and 5 bases lay between the germline ends. In nucleotides, the CDR3 is TGTGCCAGCAGCTTCTGCGATCAGCCCCAGCATTTT. Its protein is CASSFCDQPQHF. Using reference TRBV7-2 and TRBJ1-5 for the parts outside the CDR3, the full variable domain is GAGVSQSPSNKVTEKGKDVELRCDPISGHTALYWYRQSLGQGLEFLIYFQGNSAPDKSGLPSDRFSAERTGGSVSTLTIQRTQQEDSAVYLCASSFCDQPQHFGDGTRLSIL.

This clonotype was detected ten times or more. This rearrangement joins TRBV7-9 to TRBJ1-2, with D possibly being TRBD1 (6 bases). With 4 bases removed from V and 1 base from J, the gap between germline ends came to 25 bases. This CDR3 has 19 residues. Germline-derived CDR1 and CDR2 are SEHNR and FQNEAQ (reference sequence). DNA for the CDR3: TGTGCCAGCAGCTCAAAATGGGGGGCCCGGACGGAAGATAACTATGGCTACACCTTC. Translation gives CASSSKWGARTEDNYGYTF.

The rearrangement links TRBV19 to TRBJ2-7, with a tentative D call TRBD1 (6 bases). With 11 bases removed from V and 2 bases from J, the gap between germline ends came to 10 bases. CDR1 is LNHDA and CDR2 is SQIVND in the germline V gene (reference sequence). CDR3 length: 11 residues. CDR3: CARDNPYEQYF. CDR3 DNA sequence: TGTGCCCGGGACAACCCCTACGAGCAGTACTTC.

The sample holds many counts of this clonotype. The chain couples TRBV11-2 to TRBJ1-1; no firm D call. V lost 1 base, J lost 3 bases, and 9 bases lay in between. Germline assignment: CDR1 SGHAT and CDR2 FQNNGV. CDR3 size: 14 residues. The CDR3 spells CASSLVRVDTEAFF. Written as DNA, the CDR3 is TGTGCCAGCAGCTTAGTGAGGGTGGACACTGAAGCTTTCTTT.

This rearrangement joins TRBV7-9 to TRBJ1-6; D remains unclear. The CDR3 has 16 residues. Germline loops: CDR1 SEHNR, CDR2 FQNEAQ (reference sequence). Trimming removed 2 bases from V and 9 bases from J, with 17 bases in between. The CDR3 DNA sequence: TGTGCCAGCAGCTTAACCGGAGGGCTTATGTCTTCACCCCTCCACTTT. Amino acids: CASSLTGGLMSSPLHF.

There are a few counts of this clonotype. V and J are TRBV10-3 and TRBJ1-5, with TRBD1 matching 10 bases. The CDR3 sequence is 15 residues long. After removal of 6 bases from V and 2 bases from J, the junction contained 4 bases not matched to a gene. In germline, CDR1 is ENHRY, CDR2 SYGVKD. The CDR3 protein is CAISRDRGGNQPQHF. The CDR3 DNA reads TGTGCCATCAGCCGGGACAGGGGAGGCAATCAGCCCCAGCATTTT.

This clonotype was recorded only once. A junction boundary mismatches the germline segment, possibly from a read error. The chain combines TRBV19 with TRBJ1-6; 7 bases are a match to TRBD1. CDR3 length equals 13 residues. The germline CDR1 and CDR2 sequences are LNHDA and SQIVND (reference sequence). DNA of the CDR3: TGCGCCAATAGCCTGGACAGGAATTCACCCCTCCACTTT. As protein: CANSLDRNSPLHF. Variable domain in full (rest from reference TRBV19 and TRBJ1-6): DGGITQSPKYLFRKEGQNVTLSCEQNLNHDAMYWYRQDPGQGLRLIYYSQIVNDFQKGDIAEGYSVSREKKESFPLTVTSAQKNPTAFYLCANSLDRNSPLHFGNGTRLTVT.

This clonotype has ten or more counts. The chain carries TRBV7-9 and TRBJ1-6; TRBD1 aligns across 9 bases. Germline lookup yields CDR1 SEHNR and CDR2 FQNEAQ (reference sequence). CDR3 length equals 14 residues. The trim removed 4 bases at V and 8 bases at J, leaving 3 bases unmatched. CDR3 nucleotide sequence: TGTGCCAGCAGCTCGGGACAGGGTCATTCACCCCTCCACTTT. Residues: CASSSGQGHSPLHF.

The V call is TRBV7-9, the J call TRBJ1-2; no reliable D call. The CDR3 is made up of 15 amino acids. CDR1 and CDR2 from the germline V gene are SEHNR and FQNEAQ (reference sequence). V dropped 5 bases and J dropped 4 bases, with 17 bases sitting between them. The CDR3 sequence is CASSARTDLFYGYTF. The CDR3 DNA follows: TGTGCCAGCAGCGCTCGGACGGATCTCTTCTATGGCTACACCTTC.

This clonotype was counted between two and nine times. The chain links TRBV2 to TRBJ1-5; D might be TRBD1 (6 bases). This CDR3 contains 15 residues. Germline values: CDR1 SNHLY, CDR2 FYNNEI. V dropped 1 base and J dropped 4 bases, with 11 bases sitting between them. The CDR3 DNA reads TGTGCCAGCAGTGAAGACGGGGGCCTTAATCAGCCCCAGCATTTT. Its protein product is CASSEDGGLNQPQHF.

The genes are TRBV2 and TRBJ2-5; D possibly uses TRBD1 or TRBD2 (5 bases each). The germline V gene has CDR1 SNHLY and CDR2 FYNNEI. Trimming left V 7 bases short and J 5 bases short, with 11 bases between. The CDR3 totals 12 residues. Here the CDR3 reads CASTGAVETQYF. CDR3 DNA sequence: TGTGCCAGCACCGGGGCGGTTGAGACCCAGTACTTC.

This chain links TRBV2 with TRBJ2-5; 12 nucleotides line up with TRBD2. Germline V gives CDR1 SNHLY, CDR2 FYNNEI. The CDR3 has 14 amino acids. Unmatched junction bases numbered 8, after V lost 10 bases and J lost 5 bases. CDR3 bases: TGTGCCACCCTGACTAGCGGGGGTTATGAGACCCAGTACTTC. It is translated as CATLTSGGYETQYF.

The chain carries TRBV7-3 and TRBJ2-3; 9 nucleotides match TRBD2. Per germline, CDR1 SGHTA and CDR2 FQGTGA. Trimming took 5 bases from V and 4 from J; bases not matched to a gene: 7. The CDR3 loop spans 15 amino acids. CDR3 region: CASSPQAGGSDTQYF. The CDR3 nucleotides read TGTGCCAGCAGCCCCCAAGCGGGAGGCTCAGATACGCAGTATTTT.

Details on this clonotype: This sequence may be a read error, since a much larger clone differs from it by one base. This chain connects TRBV6-2 or TRBV6-3 to TRBJ1-2, with D possibly matching TRBD1 (6 bases). CDR1 MNHEY and CDR2 SVGEGT come from the germline V gene. The CDR3 is made up of 13 amino acids. The CDR3 reads CTSRLEDRYGYTF. The CDR3 coding sequence is TGTACCAGCAGGCTCGAGGACAGATATGGCTACACCTTC.

Many counts were recorded for this clonotype. The V and J genes are TRBV10-3 and TRBJ2-2; TRBD2 might be the D (6 bases). Trimming removed 3 bases from V and 5 bases from J, with 16 bases in between. Germline-derived CDR1 and CDR2 are ENHRY and SYGVKD. The CDR3 runs 16 residues. CDR3 protein: CAISESSGVGTGELFF. Here the CDR3 DNA reads TGTGCCATCAGTGAAAGTAGCGGAGTCGGGACCGGGGAGCTGTTTTTT.

CDR3 sequence: CASSDVGSSNYGYTF. The DNA of the CDR3 is TGTGCCAGCAGTGACGTGGGGTCCTCTAACTATGGCTACACCTTC. This chain links TRBV6-6 with TRBJ1-2; D call uncertain. The CDR3 sequence is 15 residues long. The germline gives CDR1 MNHNY, CDR2 SVGAGI (reference sequence). Trimming took off 5 bases at V and 0 bases at J, with 13 bases between the two ends.

A remark on this clonotype: A single base separates this from a much larger clone, so it may be a read error. In this CDR3 the conserved last residue, phenylalanine or tryptophan, is missing, so a read error is likely. The J gene is TRBJ2-7, the V gene TRBV6-1; 13 positions agree with TRBD2. Trimming took 1 base from V and 4 from J; bases not matched to a gene: 1. This CDR3 is built from 15 residues. Germline lookup yields CDR1 MNHNS and CDR2 SASEGT. In DNA form, the CDR3 reads TGTGCCAGCAGTGAAGGGACTAGCGGGAGTTACGAGCAGTACTCC. Translated, it gives CASSEGTSGSYEQYS.

The CDR3 protein is CAISVSAGPLKETQYF. CDR3 nucleotides: TGTGCCATCAGTGTATCTGCAGGCCCGCTTAAAGAGACCCAGTACTTC. The chain recombines TRBV10-3 with TRBJ2-5; no firm D call. The CDR3 covers 16 residues. Germline V CDR1 and CDR2: ENHRY, SYGVKD. V was trimmed by 4 bases and J by 3 bases, leaving 18 bases between them.

This clonotype was seen only a few times. The rearrangement links TRBV3-1 to TRBJ2-2, with 8 bases identical to TRBD2. V was pared by 2 bases and J by 13 bases, with 6 bases of the junction left unmatched. Germline CDR1 LGHDT, CDR2 YNNKEL (reference sequence). CDR3 length equals 13 residues. CDR3 region: CASSQIGLAGLFF. In nucleotides, the CDR3 is TGTGCCAGCAGCCAAATCGGGCTAGCGGGGCTGTTTTTT.

This chain joins TRBV4-1 and TRBJ2-7; D unresolved. Trimming pared 1 base from V and 6 bases from J, leaving 16 bases between. This CDR3 region has 15 residues. Germline-derived CDR1 and CDR2 are MGHRA and YSYEKL. DNA for the CDR3: TGCGCCAGCAGCCAAGTCCGGGTCCCCAGCGCCGAGCAGTACTTC. It specifies CASSQVRVPSAEQYF.

The chain recombines TRBV15 with TRBJ1-1; the match to TRBD1 covers 7 bases. Germline assignment: CDR1 LNHNV and CDR2 YYDKDF (reference sequence). Losses at the gene ends were 6 bases for V and 5 bases for J; bases not matched to a gene: 6. The CDR3 consists of 13 residues. The CDR3 region is CATSITGDTEAFF. In DNA, the CDR3 is TGTGCCACCAGTATAACAGGGGATACTGAAGCTTTCTTT.

This clonotype was seen a handful of times. This chain links TRBV20-1 with TRBJ2-5; 9 nucleotides line up with TRBD2. J gave up 4 bases and V 0 bases, and 9 bases lay outside the gene matches. This CDR3 spans 16 amino acids. Germline values: CDR1 DFQATT, CDR2 SNEGSKA (reference sequence). CDR3 DNA: TGCAGTGCTAGAGATGAAGGGGTAGCGGGAGTAGAGACCCAGTACTTC. Translation: CSARDEGVAGVETQYF.

This clonotype was seen at least ten times. The chain carries TRBV7-8 and TRBJ2-5; a weak D match, TRBD1 (6 bases). Germline V gene data show CDR1 as SGHVS and CDR2 as FQNEAQ. V was shortened by 1 base and J by 2 bases, with 14 bases between the two germline ends. The CDR3 sequence is 16 residues long. This chain's CDR3 is CASSLVVRTVQETQYF. The CDR3 DNA reads TGTGCCAGCAGCTTAGTTGTCAGGACAGTACAAGAGACCCAGTACTTC.

Details on this clonotype: The CDR3 does not end in the conserved phenylalanine or tryptophan, so this is likely a read error. The DNA is left out, because the CDR3 cannot be placed on it with certainty; the CDR3 is given as TCRdb lists it. The rearrangement links TRBV7-2 to TRBJ2-5; no DNA check was done on the table's D call, TRBD2. Germline CDR1 is SGHTA and CDR2 is FQGNSA. 9 amino acids form the CDR3, both terminal residues included. CDR3: CASSPLLAG.

This clonotype was counted many times. CDR3 nucleotide sequence: TGCAGTGTTGAAGGCAGGGGGAGCTACGAGCAGTACTTC. This gives the protein CSVEGRGSYEQYF. The gene calls are TRBV20-1 and TRBJ2-7; 7 nucleotides match TRBD1. Germline V gene lookup returns CDR1 DFQATT and CDR2 SNEGSKA (reference sequence). V dropped 7 bases and J dropped 3; count of bases not matched to a gene: 9. The CDR3 has 13 amino acids.